This is a list of T cell receptor beta chains from one sample in a study of cytomegalovirus exposure and HLA in healthy donors. Clones were sequenced by immunoSEQ multiplex PCR, and TCRdb holds only the in-frame ones, with some missing. The sample spans just under 60,000 clones; the ten largest clones claim almost 4%. Sequenced input: PBMCs. The receptor set was obtained from a male donor in good health and CMV-seronegative. Each CDR3 is given with its conserved first and last residue. The D gene is left open where the match is weak.

len | j_gene | v_gene | d_gene | CDR3aa | CDR3nt
18 | TRBJ2-1 | TRBV19 | TRBD2 | CASSMVLAGGTTYNEQFF | TGTGCCAGTAGTATGGTCCTAGCGGGGGGAACCACCTACAATGAGCAGTTCTTC
14 | TRBJ2-6 | TRBV11-2 | NA | CASSSPTRANVLTF | TGTGCCAGCAGCTCTCCGACTAGGGCCAACGTCCTGACTTTC
16 | TRBJ1-3 | TRBV28 | NA | CASSSPGWASGNTIYF | TGTGCCAGCAGTTCTCCGGGGTGGGCCTCTGGAAACACCATATATTTT
15 | TRBJ1-2 | TRBV6-1 | NA | CASSEGEEGFYGYTF | TGTGCCAGCAGTGAAGGGGAAGAGGGCTTCTATGGCTACACCTTC
15 | TRBJ1-5 | TRBV5-8 | TRBD1 | CASSPRTGYHQPQHF | TGTGCCAGCAGCCCCCGGACAGGGTACCATCAGCCCCAGCATTTT
14 | TRBJ1-2 | TRBV18 | NA | CASSPMAEDYGYTF | TGTGCCAGCTCACCTATGGCCGAAGACTATGGCTACACCTTC
14 | TRBJ2-1 | TRBV6-1 | TRBD1 | CATDPGGSDNEQFF | TGTGCCACCGATCCAGGGGGCTCCGACAATGAGCAGTTCTTC
18 | TRBJ2-3 | TRBV4-3 | NA | CASSQEGGGAGATDTQYF | TGCGCCAGCAGCCAAGAAGGGGGTGGGGCGGGAGCTACAGATACGCAGTATTTT
16 | TRBJ2-6 | TRBV7-3 | NA | CASSLMGTSGANVLTF | TGTGCCAGCAGCTTAATGGGCACCTCTGGGGCCAACGTCCTGACTTTC
13 | TRBJ1-2 | TRBV11-2 | TRBD1 | CASSSGQRYGYTF | TGTGCCAGCAGCTCGGGACAGAGGTATGGCTACACCTTC
14 | TRBJ1-1 | TRBV7-9 | NA | CASSLARGSIEAFF | TGTGCCAGCAGCTTAGCCAGGGGCTCTATTGAAGCTTTCTTT
16 | TRBJ2-5 | TRBV9 | TRBD2 | CASSVGLAAGQETQYF | TGTGCCAGCAGCGTAGGGCTAGCGGCCGGCCAAGAGACCCAGTACTTC
13 | TRBJ2-5 | TRBV4-2 | NA | CASSQDLRREQYF | TGTGCCAGCAGCCAAGATCTTAGGAGGGAGCAGTACTTC
15 | TRBJ1-4 | TRBV6-5 | NA | CASSYNGRGNEKLFF | TGTGCCAGCAGTTACAACGGACGGGGTAATGAAAAACTGTTTTTT
12 | TRBJ1-2 | TRBV29-1 | NA | CSVEDRGGGYTF | TGCAGCGTTGAAGACAGGGGCGGTGGCTACACCTTC
17 | TRBJ2-7 | TRBV18 | NA | CASSPRDAGPNAYEQYF | TGTGCCAGCTCACCACGCGATGCGGGTCCCAACGCCTACGAGCAGTACTTC
16 | TRBJ2-5 | TRBV18 | TRBD1 | CASSLGQGSGLETQYF | TGTGCCAGCTCCCTAGGACAGGGCAGCGGATTGGAGACCCAGTACTTC
13 | TRBJ1-3 | TRBV30 | NA | CAWSAHSGNTIYF | TGTGCCTGGAGTGCCCACTCTGGAAACACCATATATTTT
12 | TRBJ1-4 | TRBV5-5 | NA | CASRPTGEKLFF | TGTGCCAGCAGACCTACAGGGGAAAAACTGTTTTTT
14 | TRBJ2-1 | TRBV28 | TRBD1 | CASSLRGPDNEQFF | TGTGCCAGCAGTTTGAGGGGGCCCGACAATGAGCAGTTCTTC
13 | TRBJ1-1 | TRBV7-2 | TRBD1 | CAITQGANTEAFF | TGTGCCATCACGCAGGGGGCCAACACTGAAGCTTTCTTT
17 | TRBJ2-3 | TRBV29-1 | NA | CSVAGRMTRSSTDTQYF | TGCAGCGTTGCAGGGAGAATGACTAGATCTAGCACAGATACGCAGTATTTT
14 | TRBJ2-5 | TRBV15 | TRBD2 | CATSGGGSLETQYF | TGTGCCACCAGCGGGGGGGGGTCTCTAGAGACCCAGTACTTC
16 | TRBJ2-2 | TRBV18 | TRBD2 | CASSPYGGGETGELFF | TGTGCCAGCTCACCATACGGCGGGGGTGAAACCGGGGAGCTGTTTTTT
16 | TRBJ2-3 | TRBV5-3 | TRBD2 | CARSLALAGSTDTQYF | TGTGCCAGAAGCTTGGCCCTAGCGGGCAGCACAGATACGCAGTATTTT
13 | TRBJ1-1 | TRBV6-5 | NA | CASRDIGYTEAFF | TGTGCCAGCCGAGACATTGGGTACACTGAAGCTTTCTTT
12 | TRBJ2-7 | TRBV2 | NA | CASSLNSYEQYF | TGTGCCAGCAGTCTTAACAGCTACGAGCAGTACTTC
15 | TRBJ1-6 | TRBV4-2 | NA | CASSLRGGFVSPLHF | TGTGCCAGCAGCCTCAGGGGAGGGTTTGTTTCACCCCTCCACTTT
14 | TRBJ2-7 | TRBV28 | TRBD2 | CASSLSSGAYEQYF | TGTGCCAGCAGTTTATCCAGCGGGGCCTACGAGCAGTACTTC
15 | TRBJ2-1 | TRBV30 | TRBD2 | CAWSFIERGDNEQFF | TGTGCCTGGAGCTTCATCGAGCGGGGCGACAATGAGCAGTTCTTC
14 | TRBJ1-6 | TRBV30 | TRBD1 | CAWSPDRGYSHLHF | TGTGCCTGGAGTCCAGACAGGGGTTACTCCCACCTCCACTTT
15 | TRBJ2-3 | TRBV6-5 | TRBD2 | CASSYLAEGADTQYF | TGTGCCAGCAGTTATCTAGCGGAAGGGGCAGATACGCAGTATTTT
13 | TRBJ1-1 | TRBV5-4 | NA | CASSRQRNTEAFF | TGTGCCAGCAGCCGACAGAGGAACACTGAAGCTTTCTTT
14 | TRBJ2-7 | TRBV28 | NA | CASRPGTGAYEQYF | TGTGCCAGCAGGCCCGGGACGGGGGCCTACGAGCAGTACTTC
21 | TRBJ2-4 | TRBV12-2 | NA | CASRLMKVDRANQLAKNIQYF | TGTGCAAGTCGCTTAATGAAGGTGGACAGGGCCAACCAACTAGCCAAAAACATTCAGTACTTC
16 | TRBJ2-3 | TRBV5-1 | TRBD2 | CASRKRLAGFTDTQYF | TGCGCCAGCCGTAAACGACTAGCGGGTTTCACAGATACGCAGTATTTT
17 | TRBJ1-6 | TRBV28 | NA | CASRGRGASSYNSPLHF | TGTGCCAGCAGGGGGAGAGGTGCTAGCTCCTATAATTCACCCCTACACTTT
15 | TRBJ2-5 | TRBV18 | NA | CASSPQGAGSGAQYF | TGTGCCAGCTCACCACAGGGGGCCGGCTCGGGGGCCCAGTACTTC
14 | TRBJ1-1 | TRBV5-1 | NA | CASSSHWSDTEAFF | TGCGCCAGCAGCTCGCATTGGAGCGACACTGAAGCTTTCTTT
13 | TRBJ2-1 | TRBV6-5 | TRBD1 | CASRSVVGQVLFF | TGTGCCAGCAGATCGGTCGTGGGACAGGTCCTGTTCTTC
15 | TRBJ2-7 | TRBV28 | TRBD2 | CASRHQAGVAYEQYF | TGTGCCAGCAGGCATCAAGCGGGAGTTGCCTACGAGCAGTACTTC
15 | TRBJ2-5 | TRBV5-1 | NA | CASSLTRGYQETQYF | TGCGCCAGCAGCTTGACTAGAGGGTACCAAGAGACCCAGTACTTC
14 | TRBJ1-6 | TRBV5-6 | NA | CASRERGSNSPLHF | TGTGCCAGCAGGGAGAGGGGGAGCAATTCACCCCTCCACTTT
15 | TRBJ1-5 | TRBV19 | NA | CASTLGRGGNQPQHF | TGTGCCAGTACCCTAGGGAGGGGAGGGAATCAGCCCCAGCATTTT
17 | TRBJ2-6 | TRBV7-9 | TRBD1 | CASSPGTGGAGANVLTF | TGTGCCAGCAGCCCCGGGACAGGGGGCGCTGGGGCCAACGTCCTGACTTTC
12 | TRBJ1-5 | TRBV19 | TRBD1 | CASGTGVQPQHF | TGTGCCAGTGGGACAGGGGTTCAGCCCCAGCATTTT
13 | TRBJ2-7 | TRBV30 | TRBD1 | CAWEGTGLSEQYF | TGTGCCTGGGAGGGGACAGGTTTAAGCGAGCAGTACTTC
12 | TRBJ1-1 | TRBV5-6 | NA | CASSLIAGEAFF | TGTGCCAGCAGCCTCATAGCAGGGGAAGCTTTCTTT
15 | TRBJ2-5 | TRBV6-4 | NA | CASSPTGKGQETQYF | TGTGCCAGCAGTCCCACAGGGAAGGGGCAAGAGACCCAGTACTTC
14 | TRBJ1-1 | TRBV6-6 | TRBD1 | CASRTGQGEAEAFF | TGTGCCAGCAGAACGGGACAGGGAGAAGCTGAAGCTTTCTTT
15 | TRBJ2-1 | TRBV18 | NA | CASSPGLGTPNEQFF | TGTGCCAGCTCACCGGGACTCGGAACACCCAATGAGCAGTTCTTC
14 | TRBJ1-2 | TRBV18 | TRBD1 | CASSPGQGVGGYTF | TGTGCCAGCTCACCCGGACAGGGGGTGGGCGGCTACACCTTC
13 | TRBJ1-2 | TRBV5-1 | NA | CASSPGGSYGYTF | TGCGCCAGCAGCCCCGGGGGGAGCTATGGCTACACCTTC
10 | TRBJ1-1 | TRBV6-1 | NA | CASTGTEAFF | TGTGCCAGTACAGGGACTGAAGCTTTCTTT
15 | TRBJ2-7 | TRBV11-2 | NA | CASSIGTFNSYEQYF | TGTGCCAGCAGTATAGGGACATTCAACTCCTACGAGCAGTACTTC